The 27 T cell receptor beta chains below were found in one sample sequenced in a study of blood T cell repertoires in COVID-19. Produced via immunoSEQ multiplex PCR; TCRdb's table is partial and in-frame only. Among approximately 250,000 clones, about 89% were seen once, and the ten largest hold about 10%. Sequencing was carried out using peripheral blood. These receptor sequences come from a man aged 40-49 years with active or convalescent COVID-19.

The chain couples TRBV24-1 to TRBJ1-2; possible D gene TRBD1, 6 bases. Trimming took off 2 bases at V and 6 bases at J, with 12 bases between the two ends. The V gene's germline CDR1 is KGHDR and CDR2 SFDVKD. The CDR3 extends over 14 amino acids. CDR3: CATSDSHRVDGYTF. The CDR3 nucleotides are TGTGCCACCAGTGATTCTCACAGGGTCGATGGCTACACCTTC.

The chain combines TRBV1 with TRBJ2-1; the DNA was not compared with TRBD2, the D call given in the table. TRBV1 is shown as a pseudogene. This CDR3 region has 14 residues. Here the CDR3 reads CTSSRRTRIGEQFF. The CDR3 DNA is TGCACCAGCAGCAGAAGGACTAGGATAGGGGAGCAGTTCTTC.

CDR3 in DNA: TGTGCCAGCAGCTTTCTGCGACAGGGTGGAGCGGGAGAGGTGCAGTTCTTC. It encodes CASSFLRQGGAGEVQFF. The genes are TRBV13 and TRBJ2-1; the D gene is possibly TRBD2 (8 bases). Deletions cut 3 bases from V and 12 bases from J, with 27 bases between. The length of the CDR3 is 17 residues. Per the germline V gene, CDR1 is PRHDT and CDR2 is FYEKMQ (reference sequence).

The CDR3 sequence: CATSGRRVGPNTGELFF. The CDR3 DNA sequence: TGTGCCACCAGTGGTCGCAGGGTCGGGCCCAACACCGGGGAGCTGTTTTTT. V and J are TRBV24-1 and TRBJ2-2; possible D gene TRBD1, 5 bases. With 5 bases removed from V and 2 bases from J, the gap between germline ends came to 17 bases. CDR1 and CDR2 (germline): KGHDR, SFDVKD. The CDR3 is 17 residues long.

This sequence joins TRBV10-2 and TRBJ1-1; no clear D. With 9 bases removed from V and 5 bases from J, the gap between germline ends came to 19 bases. The CDR3 is 14 residues long. Germline assignment: CDR1 WSHSY and CDR2 SAAADI. CDR3 DNA: TGCGCCAGTCGGCCTTATCTTACGGGGACTGAAGCTTTCTTT. Translation: CASRPYLTGTEAFF.

The chain links TRBV19 to TRBJ2-5, with TRBD2 matching 14 bases. V shed 5 bases, J shed 5 bases, and the junction held 4 bases outside the gene matches. The CDR3 is made up of 15 amino acids. Per the germline V gene, CDR1 is LNHDA and CDR2 is SQIVND (reference sequence). CDR3 DNA sequence: TGTGCCAGTAGTCGGGGACTAGCGGGAGCTGAGACCCAGTACTTC. Amino acids: CASSRGLAGAETQYF. The variable domain in full, with the rest retrieved from reference TRBV19 and TRBJ2-5, is DGGITQSPKYLFRKEGQNVTLSCEQNLNHDAMYWYRQDPGQGLRLIYYSQIVNDFQKGDIAEGYSVSREKKESFPLTVTSAQKNPTAFYLCASSRGLAGAETQYFGPGTRLLVL.

The chain employs TRBV9 and TRBJ2-1; TRBD2 matches at 9 bases. The CDR3 contains 15 residues. Trimming at V came to 3 bases and at J to 4 bases, leaving 5 bases not matched to a gene. CDR1 is SGDLS, CDR2 YYNGEE, per germline. DNA for the CDR3: TGTGCCAGCAGCGCGGGACTAGCAATTTACAATGAGCAGTTCTTC. Its translation: CASSAGLAIYNEQFF.

This clone appeared once. The CDR3 nucleotides are TGTGCCATCAGTGAGAAGGATAGGGGGACTAGCTCAGATACGCAGTATTTT. Amino acid sequence: CAISEKDRGTSSDTQYF. The chain employs TRBV10-3 and TRBJ2-3, with 9 bases that match TRBD2. Germline CDR1 is ENHRY and CDR2 is SYGVKD. V lost 2 bases to trimming and J lost 4 bases; unmatched junction nucleotides: 10. This CDR3 has 17 amino acids.

This sequence joins TRBV28 and TRBJ2-3; 8 positions match TRBD1. This CDR3 contains 14 residues. J gave up 0 bases and V 5 bases, and 1 base lay outside the gene matches. Germline-derived CDR1 and CDR2 are MDHEN and SYDVKM. CDR3: CASSRDRSTDTQYF. In DNA, the CDR3 is TGTGCCAGCAGTCGGGACAGGAGCACAGATACGCAGTATTTT.

The J gene is TRBJ2-6, the V gene TRBV3-1 (or the pseudogene TRBV3-2); no reliable D call. The V and J ends lost 3 bases and 0 bases respectively, with 15 bases between them. Germline CDR1 LGHDT, CDR2 YNNKEL (reference sequence). This CDR3 contains 18 residues. The CDR3 protein is CASSQYQASGSGANVLTF. The CDR3 DNA is TGTGCCAGCAGCCAGTATCAAGCTAGTGGCTCTGGGGCCAACGTCCTGACTTTC.

This clone was picked up a small number of times. The chain joins TRBV5-1 to TRBJ2-7, with D hard to call. The CDR3 length is 11 residues. V lost 7 bases and J 1 base, leaving 6 bases between the germline ends. Per germline, CDR1 SGHRS and CDR2 YFSETQ. The chain's CDR3 is CASRASYEQYF. As DNA, the CDR3 is TGCGCCAGCCGAGCTTCCTACGAGCAGTACTTC.

The chain carries TRBV11-2 and TRBJ2-5; 7 bases are a match to TRBD1. There are 15 residues in the CDR3. The germline gives CDR1 SGHAT, CDR2 FQNNGV. V trimming: 6 bases; J trimming: 1 base; junction bases outside the gene matches: 8. CDR3 nucleotide sequence: TGTGCCAGCAGTACCGCTGGGACAGTCCAAGAGACCCAGTACTTC. It codes for CASSTAGTVQETQYF.

V and J are TRBV19 and TRBJ1-4, with TRBD1 matching over 7 bases. Germline CDR1 is LNHDA and CDR2 is SQIVND (reference sequence). The CDR3 contains 14 residues. The V segment lost 6 bases and the J segment 4 bases; nucleotides outside the gene matches: 5. The CDR3 nucleotides read TGTGCCAGTAGCCCGGGACAGAATAATGAAAAACTGTTTTTT. It specifies CASSPGQNNEKLFF.

The chain joins TRBV7-9 to TRBJ2-1, with 7 bases matching TRBD2. Unmatched junction bases numbered 13, after V lost 5 bases and J lost 0 bases. This CDR3 has 18 amino acids. CDR1 and CDR2 (germline): SEHNR, FQNEAQ (reference sequence). CDR3 in DNA: TGTGCCAGCAGCGGCCGGGACTACCAACTGATCTCCTACAATGAGCAGTTCTTC. It specifies CASSGRDYQLISYNEQFF.

The chain has TRBV14 and TRBJ2-1, with D unresolved. This CDR3 is 16 amino acids long. CDR1 and CDR2 (germline): SGHDN, FVKESK. Trimming cost V 3 bases and J 8 bases, with 20 bases left between them. In nucleotides, the CDR3 is TGTGCCAGCAGCCAGGAGTTTACGGTATGGTATGATGAGCAGTTCTTC. It is translated as CASSQEFTVWYDEQFF.

This chain connects TRBV11-2 to TRBJ1-2; 7 bases align to TRBD1. The CDR3 length is 17 residues. In germline, CDR1 is SGHAT, CDR2 FQNNGV. V dropped 0 bases and J dropped 7; count of bases not matched to a gene: 14. CDR3 in amino acids: CASSLDPGYRGISGYTF. The DNA of the CDR3 is TGTGCCAGCAGCTTAGATCCGGGATACAGGGGTATTAGTGGCTACACCTTC. The full variable domain, rest sourced from reference TRBV11-2 and TRBJ1-2, is EAGVAQSPRYKIIEKRQSVAFWCNPISGHATLYWYQQILGQGPKLLIQFQNNGVVDDSQLPKDRFSAERLKGVDSTLKIQPAKLEDSAVYLCASSLDPGYRGISGYTFGSGTRLTVV.

This rearrangement joins TRBV6-2 or TRBV6-3 to TRBJ2-6; unclear D gene. V lost 6 bases and J lost 0, with 9 bases in between. Germline V gene sequence: CDR1 MNHEY, CDR2 SVGEGT. This CDR3 comprises 15 residues. The CDR3 nucleotides read TGTGCCAGCAGCCTACACCACTCTGGGGCCAACGTCCTGACTTTC. As protein: CASSLHHSGANVLTF.

The chain is built from TRBV21-1 and TRBJ1-2; the table's D call TRBD1 went unverified against the DNA. TRBV21-1 represents a pseudogene. This CDR3 spans 17 amino acids. As DNA, the CDR3 is TGTGCCAGCAGCAAACCAGGGGCGGGCGTGTCTTTTTATGGCTACACCTTC. It codes for CASSKPGAGVSFYGYTF.

A single count supports this clone. The sample has other DNA sequences that encode this CDR3 too. The chain recombines TRBV7-3 with TRBJ2-7; 10 bases align to TRBD1. With 3 bases clipped from V and 4 bases from J, the junction kept 3 bases outside the gene matches. The CDR3 loop spans 14 amino acids. CDR1 is SGHTA, CDR2 FQGTGA, per germline. The CDR3 region has the DNA TGTGCCAGCAGCTTGATGGACAGGGGGTACGAGCAGTACTTC. Its protein product is CASSLMDRGYEQYF.

CDR3 nucleotide sequence: TGTGCCAGCAGCCTGGGACAGGGTGTCTCTCAGCCCCAGCATTTT. It codes for CASSLGQGVSQPQHF. This rearrangement joins TRBV6-5 to TRBJ1-5, with 9 bases fitting TRBD1. The V and J ends lost 6 bases and 6 bases, in that order; junction bases with no gene match: 9. Germline-derived CDR1 and CDR2 are MNHEY and SVGAGI. The CDR3 has 15 residues.

The genes are TRBV9 and TRBJ1-6; TRBD1 might be the D (5 bases). The germline V gene encodes CDR1 SGDLS and CDR2 YYNGEE. V lost 0 bases, J lost 6 bases, and 10 bases lay in between. The CDR3 is 15 amino acids. The CDR3 spells CASSVGPGGNSPLHF. The CDR3 region has the DNA TGTGCCAGCAGCGTAGGCCCCGGGGGTAATTCACCCCTCCACTTT.

The chain links TRBV2 to TRBJ1-6; weak D call: TRBD1 (5 bases). The germline V gene has CDR1 SNHLY and CDR2 FYNNEI. V lost 6 bases and J 7 bases, leaving 16 bases between the germline ends. CDR3 length equals 15 residues. The DNA for the CDR3 is TGTGCCAGCAGAGGGGAGGAGGGCGGCAATTCACCCCTCCACTTT. Amino acid sequence: CASRGEEGGNSPLHF.

This clone was seen a few times. V usage is TRBV6-5 and J usage is TRBJ2-7, with 8 bases that match TRBD2. Per the germline V gene, CDR1 is MNHEY and CDR2 is SVGAGI. V lost 4 bases, J lost 2 bases, and 4 bases stayed unmatched. CDR3 length equals 14 residues. The CDR3 DNA reads TGTGCCAGCAGTTCCGGAGCGGGGGCCTACGAGCAGTACTTC. Protein product: CASSSGAGAYEQYF.

This sequence joins TRBV30 and TRBJ2-2; no clear D gene. V lost 5 bases to trimming and J lost 5 bases, with 6 bases between them. Germline V CDR1 and CDR2: GTSNPN, SVGIG (reference sequence). The CDR3 is made up of 11 amino acids. The CDR3 loop is CAWGRTGELFF. As DNA, the CDR3 is TGTGCCTGGGGGCGTACCGGGGAGCTGTTTTTT. Combining the CDR3 with reference TRBV30 and TRBJ2-2 gives the whole variable domain SQTIHQWPATLVQPVGSPLSLECTVEGTSNPNLYWYRQAAGRGLQLLFYSVGIGQISSEVPQNLSASRPQDRQFILSSKKLLLSDSGFYLCAWGRTGELFFGEGSRLTVL.

The chain employs TRBV7-2 and TRBJ1-2; 9 nucleotides align to TRBD1. This CDR3 comprises 15 residues. V shed 9 bases, J shed 3 bases, and the junction held 11 bases outside the gene matches. Germline-derived CDR1 and CDR2 are SGHTA and FQGNSA. The CDR3 DNA reads as TGTGCCAGTCCCGCCGGGACAGGGAGAGACTATGGCTACACCTTC. Translating it yields CASPAGTGRDYGYTF.

The V and J genes are TRBV5-1 and TRBJ2-1, with 7 bases lining up with TRBD1. V dropped 4 bases and J dropped 3; count of bases not matched to a gene: 7. The germline V gene encodes CDR1 SGHRS and CDR2 YFSETQ. The CDR3 totals 15 residues. CDR3 sequence reads: CASSVGTAGYNEQFF. The CDR3 DNA reads TGCGCCAGCAGCGTCGGGACAGCAGGCTACAATGAGCAGTTCTTC.

V and J are TRBV7-9 and TRBJ1-2; D unresolved. Germline-derived CDR1 and CDR2 are SEHNR and FQNEAQ (reference sequence). V was clipped by 6 bases and J by 8 bases, with 19 bases between them. The CDR3 has 14 residues. CDR3 sequence reads: CASRREIGSEGYTF. The CDR3 nucleotides are TGTGCCAGCAGACGCGAGATCGGGTCCGAAGGCTACACCTTC.